The 30 T cell receptor beta chains below were found in one sample sequenced in a study of cytomegalovirus exposure and HLA in healthy donors. This PCR relied on a set of 60 Vbeta primers and 13 Jbeta primers. Sequenced by immunoSEQ multiplex PCR; TCRdb stores in-frame clones only, minus some. The data show some 160,000 clones, about 74% seen once. Sample: PBMCs. These receptors were collected from a woman in her thirties or forties in good health and CMV-seronegative.

The chain is built from TRBV4-1 and TRBJ1-1; possible D gene TRBD1, 6 bases. Trimming took 6 bases from V and 5 from J, leaving 19 bases between them. The CDR3 runs to 15 residues. The germline V gene encodes CDR1 MGHRA and CDR2 YSYEKL. This CDR3 is CASSSSLPGATEAFF. In nucleotides, the CDR3 is TGCGCCAGCAGTTCTTCCCTCCCAGGGGCGACTGAAGCTTTCTTT.

For this clone: Distinct nucleotide sequences in the sample also encode this CDR3. The rearrangement uses TRBV7-9 and TRBJ2-3; 9 nucleotides match TRBD2. This CDR3 region has 15 residues. From germline, CDR1 is SEHNR and CDR2 FQNEAQ (reference sequence). V lost 4 bases to trimming and J lost 0 bases; unmatched junction nucleotides: 2. Written as DNA, the CDR3 is TGTGCCAGCAGCTCTGGACTAGCGAGCACAGATACGCAGTATTTT. Its protein is CASSSGLASTDTQYF.

The rearrangement joins TRBV20-1 to TRBJ1-1, with no clear D. The CDR3 length is 11 residues. Trimming left V 3 bases short and J 12 bases short, with 14 bases between. From germline, CDR1 is DFQATT and CDR2 SNEGSKA (reference sequence). The DNA of the CDR3 is TGCAGTGCTAGGTCTCACGGGGAGACTTTCTTT. Translated, it gives CSARSHGETFF.

This clone was seen a handful of times. V and J are TRBV7-9 and TRBJ2-7; D uncertain. CDR1 and CDR2 (germline): SEHNR, FQNEAQ (reference sequence). CDR3 length: 12 residues. Trimming took off 1 base at V and 6 bases at J, with 7 bases between the two ends. CDR3 sequence: CASSLDTGEQYF. CDR3 DNA: TGTGCCAGCAGCTTAGATACTGGCGAGCAGTACTTC. Supplemented by reference TRBV7-9 and TRBJ2-7, the full variable domain reads DTGVSQNPRHKITKRGQNVTFRCDPISEHNRLYWYRQTLGQGPEFLTYFQNEAQLEKSRLLSDRFSAERPKGSFSTLEIQRTEQGDSAMYLCASSLDTGEQYFGPGTRLTVT.

This chain uses TRBV5-4 with TRBJ2-1, with D possibly TRBD2 on 6 matching bases. The CDR3 runs 15 residues. Germline V gene sequence: CDR1 SGHNT, CDR2 YYREEE (reference sequence). Between the trimmed V and J ends, which lost 0 bases and 7 bases, there was a span of 14 bases. CDR3 in amino acids: CASSLAGGRRNEQFF. The CDR3, as DNA: TGTGCCAGCAGCTTGGCTGGGGGGAGACGGAATGAGCAGTTCTTC.

The rearrangement links TRBV27 to TRBJ2-1, with 10 nucleotides matching TRBD2. Germline loops: CDR1 MNHEY, CDR2 SMNVEV (reference sequence). The CDR3 contains 16 residues. The junction had 11 bases not matched to a gene; V was cut back by 5 bases and J by 7 bases. The CDR3 region has the DNA TGTGCCAGCAGTCCCTTGGGGCTAGCGGGAGTAAATGAGCAGTTCTTC. Its translation: CASSPLGLAGVNEQFF.

This clone was seen a single time. V and J are TRBV5-1 and TRBJ1-2, with D possibly TRBD1 on 5 matching bases. CDR1 is SGHRS and CDR2 is YFSETQ in the germline V gene. The V end was cut by 0 bases, the J end by 8 bases, with 20 bases between. This CDR3 comprises 16 residues. CDR3 sequence reads: CASSLDAGPSSRGYTF. CDR3 sequence (DNA): TGCGCCAGCAGCTTGGATGCGGGGCCCTCCTCCCGGGGCTACACCTTC.

On this clone: The germline gene is not matched at one end of the junction; a read error may be the cause. This sequence joins TRBV6-5 and TRBJ2-7; TRBD1 is a possible D gene (6 bases). CDR3 length: 14 amino acids. Germline V lookup: CDR1 MNHEY, CDR2 SVGAGI. CDR3 DNA sequence: TGTGCCAGCAGTCACTCTCAGGGGATTGACGAGCAGTACTTC. Protein sequence: CASSHSQGIDEQYF.

The V call is TRBV19, the J call TRBJ1-2, with D tentatively TRBD1 (6 bases). The CDR3 is 15 amino acids. Per the germline V gene, CDR1 is LNHDA and CDR2 is SQIVND (reference sequence). The V end was cut by 1 base, the J end by 1 base, with 10 bases between. Here the CDR3 DNA reads TGTGCCAGTAGTATAGGTAGCAGGGGTAACTATGGCTACACCTTC. Its translation is CASSIGSRGNYGYTF.

The chain carries TRBV7-9 and TRBJ1-1; 7 nucleotides agree with TRBD1. This CDR3 comprises 15 residues. CDR1 SEHNR and CDR2 FQNEAQ come from the germline V gene (reference sequence). V lost 5 bases and J lost 6; bases outside the gene matches: 12. The CDR3 protein is CASSAPTGPRAEAFF. In DNA form, the CDR3 reads TGTGCCAGCAGCGCCCCGACAGGGCCGAGGGCTGAAGCTTTCTTT.

The chain employs TRBV25-1 and TRBJ2-3; tentative D call: TRBD1 (6 bases). There are 14 residues in the CDR3. In germline, CDR1 is MGHDK, CDR2 SYGVNS. With 8 bases removed from V and 6 bases from J, the gap between germline ends came to 18 bases. The CDR3 reads CASSRQAGADTQYF. DNA of the CDR3: TGTGCCAGCTCCCGACAGGCAGGGGCCGATACGCAGTATTTT.

The V gene is TRBV6-5, the J gene TRBJ2-1; 9 bases fit TRBD1. With V trimmed by 6 bases and J by 8 bases, 8 bases remained unmatched. From germline, CDR1 is MNHEY and CDR2 SVGAGI. The CDR3 length is 14 residues. The CDR3 region has the DNA TGTGCCAGCAGCACGATACAGGGGGCCCATGAGCAGTTCTTC. Protein product: CASSTIQGAHEQFF.

This chain joins TRBV5-1 and TRBJ2-1, with 11 bases fitting TRBD2. Germline lookup yields CDR1 SGHRS and CDR2 YFSETQ. The trim removed 1 base at V and 9 bases at J, leaving 6 bases unmatched. The CDR3 sequence is 15 residues long. For the CDR3, the DNA is TGCGCCAGCAGCTTGACTAGCGGGGGAGGTTCTGAGCAGTTCTTC. It specifies CASSLTSGGGSEQFF.

This clone appeared once. This sequence joins TRBV6-1 and TRBJ1-5; D unclear. The CDR3 is 14 residues long. With 2 bases removed from V and 6 bases from J, the gap between germline ends came to 11 bases. CDR1 MNHNS and CDR2 SASEGT come from the germline V gene. The CDR3 nucleotides read TGTGCCAGCAGTGAATATTCCGGAGGTCAGCCCCAGCATTTT. Protein sequence: CASSEYSGGQPQHF.

The chain employs TRBV21-1 and TRBJ1-6; TRBD1, as called in the table, went unchecked against the DNA. TRBV21-1 is shown as a pseudogene. The CDR3 runs 14 residues. The chain's CDR3 is CASSPRDRFSPLHF. In DNA form, the CDR3 reads TGTGCCAGCAGCCCCCGGGACAGATTTTCCCCCCTCCACTTT.

The V and J genes are TRBV6-6 and TRBJ2-7; 9 bases fit TRBD2. V gave up 6 bases and J gave up 5 bases; unmatched junction bases: 8. CDR3 length: 14 residues. Germline CDR1 and CDR2: MNHNY and SVGAGI (reference sequence). DNA for the CDR3: TGTGCCAGCAGCTGGGGTAGCGGGAGTAACGAGCAGTACTTC. Protein: CASSWGSGSNEQYF.

This clone was observed once. The CDR3 region has the DNA TGCGCCAGCAGCTTGGTTTTAGTCGGGACCCAGTACTTC. Translating it yields CASSLVLVGTQYF. The chain employs TRBV5-1 and TRBJ2-5; D is ambiguous. CDR1 is SGHRS, CDR2 YFSETQ, per germline. The CDR3 covers 13 residues. Trimming took off 0 bases at V and 7 bases at J, with 10 bases between the two ends.

CDR3 DNA sequence: TGTGCCAGCAGCGAGGCAGGGACAGGGGGGGAAAAACTGTTTTTT. Its translation is CASSEAGTGGEKLFF. This rearrangement joins TRBV6-1 to TRBJ1-4; 11 nucleotides match TRBD1. Looked up from germline, CDR1 is MNHNS and CDR2 is SASEGT. The V gene end was trimmed by 6 bases and the J gene end by 8 bases; junction bases not matched to a gene: 8. This CDR3 spans 15 amino acids.

This clone was observed a few times. In DNA, the CDR3 is TGCGCCAGCAGCCCGTCACTAGGGGGGGGACGAGGCTACACCTTC. Amino acids: CASSPSLGGGRGYTF. The V gene is TRBV5-1, the J gene TRBJ1-2, with D possibly matching TRBD1 (6 bases). CDR1 is SGHRS and CDR2 is YFSETQ in the germline V gene. The length of the CDR3 is 15 residues. V was pared by 4 bases and J by 8 bases, with 21 bases between.

This clone came up a few times. The chain is built from TRBV7-9 and TRBJ1-5; tentatively, D is TRBD1 (6 bases). V was trimmed by 2 bases and J by 8 bases, leaving 16 bases between them. Germline CDR1 and CDR2: SEHNR and FQNEAQ (reference sequence). The CDR3 has 15 amino acids. In nucleotides, the CDR3 is TGTGCCAGCAGCTTAACGACAGGTGAGGATGAGCCCCAGCATTTT. Translation gives CASSLTTGEDEPQHF.

This clone has only a few counts. The rearrangement joins TRBV7-8 to TRBJ2-7; D ambiguous. The CDR3 runs to 13 residues. CDR1 SGHVS and CDR2 FQNEAQ come from the germline V gene. Trimming removed 0 bases at V and 1 base at J, with 4 bases between. The CDR3 spells CASSLARSYEQYF. The CDR3 nucleotides are TGTGCCAGCAGCTTAGCGAGGTCCTACGAGCAGTACTTC.

The chain joins TRBV6-1 to TRBJ1-3; TRBD1 aligns across 8 bases. The CDR3 totals 16 residues. V lost 1 base, J lost 4 bases, and 6 bases stayed unmatched. Germline values: CDR1 MNHNS, CDR2 SASEGT. CDR3: CASSEGLGQGGNTIYF. The CDR3 bases are TGTGCCAGCAGTGAAGGTCTAGGACAGGGCGGAAACACCATATATTTT.

This chain connects TRBV9 to TRBJ2-7, with 12 bases matching TRBD1. The V and J ends lost 0 bases and 3 bases, in that order; junction bases with no gene match: 1. CDR1 and CDR2 from the germline V gene are SGDLS and YYNGEE. The CDR3 runs 15 residues. The CDR3 here is CASSVGDRGLYEQYF. In DNA form, the CDR3 reads TGTGCCAGCAGCGTAGGGGACAGGGGGCTCTACGAGCAGTACTTC.

V is TRBV19 and J is TRBJ2-3; TRBD2 might be the D (5 bases). Germline values: CDR1 LNHDA, CDR2 SQIVND (reference sequence). The V end lost 7 bases, the J end lost 0 bases, and 11 bases lay between the germline ends. The CDR3 is 14 amino acids. CDR3 sequence reads: CASNTGGSTDTQYF. The CDR3 nucleotides are TGTGCCAGTAACACCGGAGGAAGCACAGATACGCAGTATTTT.

V and J are TRBV18 and TRBJ2-1, with a tentative D call TRBD1 (5 bases). The CDR3 contains 12 residues. Germline-derived CDR1 and CDR2 are KGHSH and LQKENI. V lost 6 bases and J lost 9, with 12 bases in between. CDR3 nucleotide sequence: TGTGCCAGCTCTATAGACAGATCTGAGCAGTTCTTC. Amino acids: CASSIDRSEQFF.

The chain uses TRBV7-6 and TRBJ2-1, with D possibly matching TRBD2 (5 bases). From germline, CDR1 is SGHVS and CDR2 FNYEAQ. The germline V and J ends were trimmed by 1 base and 11 bases, with 6 bases remaining between them. CDR3 length: 11 residues. The CDR3 loop is CASSLGGKQFF. The CDR3 coding sequence is TGTGCCAGCAGCTTAGGAGGGAAGCAGTTCTTC. Using reference TRBV7-6 and TRBJ2-1 for the parts outside the CDR3, the full variable domain is GAGVSQSPRYKVTKRGQDVALRCDPISGHVSLYWYRQALGQGPEFLTYFNYEAQQDKSGLPNDRFSAERPEGSISTLTIQRTEQRDSAMYRCASSLGGKQFFGPGTRLTVL.

The chain is built from TRBV30 and TRBJ1-5; the match to TRBD1 covers 8 bases. Unmatched junction bases numbered 1, after V lost 4 bases and J lost 2 bases. The CDR3 runs 13 residues. CDR1 is GTSNPN, CDR2 SVGIG, per germline (reference sequence). Here the CDR3 reads CAWTGQGNQPQHF. CDR3 bases: TGTGCCTGGACGGGACAGGGCAATCAGCCCCAGCATTTT.

The chain uses TRBV7-8 and TRBJ2-7, with D perhaps matching TRBD1 (5 bases). V lost 2 bases and J 5 bases, leaving 16 bases between the germline ends. This CDR3 comprises 15 residues. CDR1 SGHVS and CDR2 FQNEAQ come from the germline V gene. As DNA, the CDR3 is TGTGCCAGCAGCTTAACAGGTTCACTTGTCCACGAGCAGTACTTC. It codes for CASSLTGSLVHEQYF.

This clone appeared a few times. The CDR3 spells CASRAGQSNEKLFF. For the CDR3, the DNA is TGTGCCAGCAGGGCTGGACAGTCTAATGAAAAACTGTTTTTT. The chain has TRBV27 and TRBJ1-4; tentatively, D is TRBD1 (6 bases). V lost 6 bases to trimming and J lost 3 bases, with 11 bases between them. The V gene's germline CDR1 is MNHEY and CDR2 SMNVEV (reference sequence). There are 14 residues in the CDR3.

The rearrangement links TRBV4-2 to TRBJ2-1; weak D call: TRBD2 (5 bases). The CDR3 spans 13 residues. V lost 3 bases and J lost 9, with 12 bases in between. The germline V gene has CDR1 LGHNA and CDR2 YNFKEQ. The CDR3 nucleotides are TGTGCCAGCAGCCACAATAGCGAGGCTGAGCAGTTCTTC. Translating it yields CASSHNSEAEQFF.